This TCR beta chain was captured by sequencing in a study of regulatory T cells in long-lasting Graves disease. General study points: Accuracy may have been reduced by the small sample size. Persistent Graves' patients showed reduced TCR diversity versus newly diagnosed patients. Public clonotype sharing was higher in persistent than newly diagnosed patients.

Arm-PCR of CDR3 regions and iRepertoire HTBI primers were the basis on which TCR beta libraries were built. TCRdb analysed the multiplex PCR reads with MiXCR anew, one entry per CDR3 protein. The sample has 300,000 to 500,000 distinct CDR3 sequences, roughly 20% seen once. This clonotype was seen at least ten times. Its antigen is unknown. Time point denoted: persistent/refractory GD, antithyroid drugs over 5 years with positive TRAb. After RNA was extracted from PBMCs, the TCR library was made from it. A volume of about 9.9 milliliters of peripheral blood was collected in EDTA tubes. Germline values: CDR1 SQVTM, CDR2 ANQGSEA. CDR3 length: 14 residues. Trimming removed 0 bases at V and 6 bases at J, with 14 bases between.

This sequence joins TRBV29-1 and TRBJ1-1, with D possibly being TRBD1 (6 bases). The source of this sequence is a female donor with Graves disease. Sequenced here: peripheral blood mononuclear cells (PBMCs), sampled when the disease was refractory, from a patient treated with antithyroid drugs. The CDR3 sequence: CSVEEVGAGAEAFF. In nucleotides, the CDR3 is TGCAGCGTTGAAGAGGTGGGGGCCGGCGCTGAAGCTTTCTTT.